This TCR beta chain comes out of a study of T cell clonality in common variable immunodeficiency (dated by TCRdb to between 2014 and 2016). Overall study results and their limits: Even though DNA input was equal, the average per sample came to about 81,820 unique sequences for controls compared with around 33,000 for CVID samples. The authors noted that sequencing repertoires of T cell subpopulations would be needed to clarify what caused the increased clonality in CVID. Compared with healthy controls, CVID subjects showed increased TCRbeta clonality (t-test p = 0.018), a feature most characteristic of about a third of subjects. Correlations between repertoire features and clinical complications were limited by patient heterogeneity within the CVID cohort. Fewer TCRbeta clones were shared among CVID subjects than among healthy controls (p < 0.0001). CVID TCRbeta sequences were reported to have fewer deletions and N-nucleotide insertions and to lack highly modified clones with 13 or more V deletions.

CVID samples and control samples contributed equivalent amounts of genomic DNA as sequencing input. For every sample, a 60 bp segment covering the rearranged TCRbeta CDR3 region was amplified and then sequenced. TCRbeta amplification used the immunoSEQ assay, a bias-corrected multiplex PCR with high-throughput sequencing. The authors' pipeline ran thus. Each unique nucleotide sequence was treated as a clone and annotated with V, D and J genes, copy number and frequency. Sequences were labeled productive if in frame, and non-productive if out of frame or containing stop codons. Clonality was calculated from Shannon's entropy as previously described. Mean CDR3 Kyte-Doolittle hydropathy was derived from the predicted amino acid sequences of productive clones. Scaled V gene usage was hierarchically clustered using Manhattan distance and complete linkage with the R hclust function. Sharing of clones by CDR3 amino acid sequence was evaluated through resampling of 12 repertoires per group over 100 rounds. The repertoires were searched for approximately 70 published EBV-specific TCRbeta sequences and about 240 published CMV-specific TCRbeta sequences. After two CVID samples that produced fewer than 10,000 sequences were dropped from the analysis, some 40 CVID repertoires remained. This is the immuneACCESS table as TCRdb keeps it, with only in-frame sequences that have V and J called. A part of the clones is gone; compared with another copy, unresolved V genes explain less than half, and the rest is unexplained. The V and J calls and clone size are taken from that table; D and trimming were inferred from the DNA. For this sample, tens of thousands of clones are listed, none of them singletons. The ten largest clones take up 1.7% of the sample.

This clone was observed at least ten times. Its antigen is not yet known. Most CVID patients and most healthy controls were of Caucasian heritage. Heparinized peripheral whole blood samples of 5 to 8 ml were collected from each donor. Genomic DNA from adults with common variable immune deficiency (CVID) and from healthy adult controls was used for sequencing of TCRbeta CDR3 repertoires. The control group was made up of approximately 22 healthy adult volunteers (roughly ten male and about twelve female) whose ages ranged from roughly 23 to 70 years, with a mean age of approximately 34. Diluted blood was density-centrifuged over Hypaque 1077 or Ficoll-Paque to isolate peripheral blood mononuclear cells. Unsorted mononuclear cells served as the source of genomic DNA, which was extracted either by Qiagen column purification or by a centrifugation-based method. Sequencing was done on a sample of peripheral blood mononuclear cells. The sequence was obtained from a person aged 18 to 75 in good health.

The part of the CDR3 DNA that was read is TGTGCCAGCGATCGGGGGGGGGTCGGGGCCAACGTC. Its protein product is CASDRGGVGANV. The whole CDR3 region reads CASDRGGVGANVLTF. The chain employs TRBV9 and TRBJ2-6, with 8 bases in between that match TRBD2. Read sequence stops 3 residues before the CDR3 end, and the germline J gene provides the missing end. Here V drops 7 bases and J drops 4 bases, and the junction holds 7 bases not matched to any gene. CDR1 SGDLS and CDR2 YYNGEE were looked up in the germline V gene. Its CDR3 holds 15 amino acids, cysteine through phenylalanine. The 36 bases shown cover part of the CDR3, and their frame starts at base 1.